Each of the 7 T cell receptor beta chains below was sequenced from the same sample in a study of T cells in localized non-small cell lung cancer. Libraries were prepared by immunoSEQ multiplex PCR; TCRdb keeps only in-frame clonotypes and omits some of them. The table records 70,000 to 90,000 clones, approximately 80% of them present only once. Source: peripheral blood, taken before any cancer treatment. Receptors originate from a female donor older than 55 with stage I lung adenocarcinoma.

The rearrangement links TRBV2 to TRBJ1-3; 8 bases match TRBD1. The V gene's germline CDR1 is SNHLY and CDR2 FYNNEI. With 5 bases clipped from V and 0 bases from J, the junction kept 6 bases outside the gene matches. The CDR3 runs 16 residues. The CDR3 sequence: CASSPGTGFSGNTIYF. CDR3 bases: TGTGCCAGCAGTCCCGGGACAGGCTTCTCTGGAAACACCATATATTTT.

The genes are TRBV6-6 and TRBJ1-5; 7 bases fit TRBD1. Germline V lookup: CDR1 MNHNY, CDR2 SVGAGI (reference sequence). The length of the CDR3 is 13 residues. Trimming at V came to 6 bases and at J to 4 bases, leaving 3 bases not matched to a gene. In nucleotides, the CDR3 is TGTGCCAGCAGAGGGACAGTAAATCAGCCCCAGCATTTT. Residues: CASRGTVNQPQHF.

The V and J genes are TRBV7-3 and TRBJ2-2; no definite D call. Trimming took 0 bases from V and 2 from J, leaving 7 bases between them. Germline CDR1 reads SGHTA; CDR2 reads FQGTGA. The length of the CDR3 is 15 residues. CDR3 amino acids: CASSLTTSNTGELFF. Here the CDR3 DNA reads TGTGCCAGCAGCTTAACAACCTCCAACACCGGGGAGCTGTTTTTT.

The rearrangement links TRBV11-2 to TRBJ2-2, with 12 bases aligning to TRBD2. The CDR3 runs 15 residues. Germline CDR1 is SGHAT and CDR2 is FQNNGV. The V segment lost 3 bases and the J segment 5 bases; nucleotides outside the gene matches: 1. The CDR3 DNA sequence: TGTGCCAGCAGCTTCCTAGCGGGAGGGACCGGGGAGCTGTTTTTT. Translating gives CASSFLAGGTGELFF.

The gene calls are TRBV9 and TRBJ1-2; D is unclear. The V gene lost 0 bases and the J gene lost 7 bases, with 22 bases spanning the gap. The germline V gene encodes CDR1 SGDLS and CDR2 YYNGEE. This CDR3 is built from 17 residues. CDR3 sequence: CASSVGSGPGRSVGYTF. The CDR3 DNA reads as TGTGCCAGCAGCGTAGGTTCAGGCCCCGGGAGGTCCGTTGGCTACACCTTC.

The chain is built from TRBV9 and TRBJ2-2; D ambiguous. Germline V gene data show CDR1 as SGDLS and CDR2 as YYNGEE. Between the trimmed V and J ends, which lost 1 base and 5 bases, there was a span of 6 bases. This CDR3 contains 13 residues. The CDR3 spells CASSVRPTGELFF. CDR3 sequence (DNA): TGTGCCAGCAGCGTAAGGCCAACCGGGGAGCTGTTTTTT. The full variable domain, with the rest looked up from reference TRBV9 and TRBJ2-2, is DSGVTQTPKHLITATGQRVTLRCSPRSGDLSVYWYQQSLDQGLQFLIQYYNGEERAKGNILERFSAQQFPDLHSELNLSSLELGDSALYFCASSVRPTGELFFGEGSRLTVL.

The J gene is TRBJ1-4, the V gene TRBV19; no clear D. Per germline, CDR1 LNHDA and CDR2 SQIVND (reference sequence). This CDR3 is 15 amino acids long. Trimming cost V 4 bases and J 3 bases, with 12 bases left between them. In DNA form, the CDR3 reads TGTGCCAGTAGTAACCTTCCGGGAGCTAATGAAAAACTGTTTTTT. The encoded protein is CASSNLPGANEKLFF.